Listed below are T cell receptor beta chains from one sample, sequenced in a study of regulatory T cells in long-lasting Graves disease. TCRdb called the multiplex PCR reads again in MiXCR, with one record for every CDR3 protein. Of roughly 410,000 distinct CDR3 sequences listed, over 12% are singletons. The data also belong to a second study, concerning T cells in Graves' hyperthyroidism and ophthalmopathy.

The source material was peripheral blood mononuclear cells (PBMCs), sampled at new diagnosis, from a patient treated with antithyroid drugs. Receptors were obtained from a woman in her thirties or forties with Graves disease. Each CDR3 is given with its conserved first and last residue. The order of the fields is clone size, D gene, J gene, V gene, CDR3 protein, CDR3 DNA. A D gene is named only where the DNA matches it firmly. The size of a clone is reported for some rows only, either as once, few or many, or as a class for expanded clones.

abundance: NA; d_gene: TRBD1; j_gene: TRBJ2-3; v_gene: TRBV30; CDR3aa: CAWTSLWGQGDTQYF; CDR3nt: TGTGCCTGGACATCTTTGTGGGGACAGGGTGATACGCAGTATTTT
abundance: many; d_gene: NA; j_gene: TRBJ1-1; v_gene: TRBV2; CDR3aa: CASRQIMNTEAFF; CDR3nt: TGTGCCAGCAGACAGATCATGAACACTGAAGCTTTCTTT
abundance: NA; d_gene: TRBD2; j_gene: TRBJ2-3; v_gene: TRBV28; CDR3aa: CASSPRTSGSYAYTQYF; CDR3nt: TGTGCCAGCAGCCCCCGGACTAGCGGGAGTTACGCATATACGCAGTATTTT
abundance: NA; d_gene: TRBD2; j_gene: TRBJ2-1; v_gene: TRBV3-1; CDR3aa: CASSQDRSAGSYNEQFF; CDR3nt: TGTGCCAGCAGCCAAGATCGTTCAGCGGGGAGCTACAATGAGCAGTTCTTC
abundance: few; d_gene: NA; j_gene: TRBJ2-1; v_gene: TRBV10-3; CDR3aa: CAISESQVGGQHSYNEQFF; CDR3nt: TGTGCCATCAGTGAGTCACAGGTTGGGGGGCAGCACTCCTACAATGAGCAGTTCTTC
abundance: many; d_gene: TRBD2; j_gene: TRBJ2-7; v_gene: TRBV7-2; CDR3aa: CASSPGLAVPSSEQYF; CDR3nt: TGTGCCAGCAGCCCGGGACTAGCTGTCCCTTCATCCGAGCAGTACTTC
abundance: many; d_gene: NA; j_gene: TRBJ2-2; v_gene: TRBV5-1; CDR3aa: CASSLAFSSPGTNTGELFF; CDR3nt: TGCGCCAGCAGCTTGGCCTTTAGCTCCCCAGGTACGAACACCGGGGAGCTGTTTTTT
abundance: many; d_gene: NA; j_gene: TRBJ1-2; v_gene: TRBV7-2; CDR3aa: CASSLVYTGSYGYTF; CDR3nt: TGTGCCAGCAGCTTAGTATATACAGGGAGCTATGGCTACACCTTC
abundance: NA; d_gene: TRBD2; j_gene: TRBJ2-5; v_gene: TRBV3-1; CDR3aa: CASSQKDALGGLGQETQYF; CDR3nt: TGTGCCAGCAGCCAAAAAGATGCGTTGGGTGGACTAGGTCAAGAGACCCAGTACTTC
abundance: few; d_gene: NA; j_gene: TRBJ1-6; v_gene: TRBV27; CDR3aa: CASSFGLRGDSPLHF; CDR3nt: TGTGCCAGCAGTTTCGGACTCCGAGGAGATTCACCCCTCCACTTT
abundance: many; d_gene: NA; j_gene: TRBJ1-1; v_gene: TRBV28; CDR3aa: CASSLGLQGTEAFF; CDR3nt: TGTGCCAGCAGTTTGGGGTTGCAGGGCACTGAAGCTTTCTTT
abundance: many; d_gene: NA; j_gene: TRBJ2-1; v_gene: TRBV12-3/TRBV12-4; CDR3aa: CASSPPSIVYNEQFF; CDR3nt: TGTGCCAGCAGTCCTCCGTCGATTGTCTACAATGAGCAGTTCTTC
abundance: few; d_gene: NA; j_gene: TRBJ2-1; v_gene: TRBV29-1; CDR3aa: CSVDLARVYNEQFF; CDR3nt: TGCAGCGTAGACCTAGCACGGGTCTACAATGAGCAGTTCTTC
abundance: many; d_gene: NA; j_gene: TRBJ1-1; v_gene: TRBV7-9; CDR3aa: CASIIGADTEAFF; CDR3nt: TGTGCCAGCATAATAGGGGCAGACACTGAAGCTTTCTTT
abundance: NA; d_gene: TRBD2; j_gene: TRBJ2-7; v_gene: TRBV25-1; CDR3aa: CAAATTSGYEQYF; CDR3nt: TGTGCCGCAGCGACAACTAGCGGATACGAGCAGTACTTC
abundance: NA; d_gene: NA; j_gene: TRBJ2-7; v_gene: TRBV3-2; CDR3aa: CASSQVLAGYEQYF; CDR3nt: TGTGCCAGCAGCCAAGTATTAGCGGGGTACGAGCAGTACTTC
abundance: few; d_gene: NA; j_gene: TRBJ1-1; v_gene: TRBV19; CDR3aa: CASNQGTTEAFF; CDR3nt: TGTGCCAGTAACCAGGGCACGACTGAAGCTTTCTTT
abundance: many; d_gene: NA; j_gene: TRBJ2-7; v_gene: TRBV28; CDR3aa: CASSLLDRAYEQYF; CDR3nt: TGTGCCAGCAGTTTGTTGGACAGAGCCTACGAGCAGTACTTC
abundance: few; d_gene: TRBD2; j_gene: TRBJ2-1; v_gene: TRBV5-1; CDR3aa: CASSDGTSGSSYNEQFF; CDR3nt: TGCGCCAGCAGCGACGGGACTAGCGGAAGCTCCTACAATGAGCAGTTCTTC
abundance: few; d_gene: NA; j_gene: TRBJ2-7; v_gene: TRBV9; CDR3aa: CASSSRPGTPQYEQYF; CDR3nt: TGTGCCAGCAGCTCTAGACCTGGGACTCCACAATACGAGCAGTACTTC